The 17 T cell receptor beta chains below were found in one sample sequenced in a study of blood T cell repertoires in COVID-19. Using immunoSEQ multiplex PCR, the repertoire was profiled, and TCRdb retains in-frame clones only, with some absent. The sample includes about 140,000 clones, around 72% seen only once; the top ten take less than 2%. The sequenced sample was peripheral blood. All receptors derive from a woman aged 55-70 years with acute or convalescent COVID-19.

The chain recombines TRBV2 with TRBJ1-5, with D possibly matching TRBD1 (5 bases). CDR3 size: 12 residues. V lost 1 base, J lost 9 bases, and 7 bases lay in between. Germline loops: CDR1 SNHLY, CDR2 FYNNEI. The CDR3, as DNA: TGTGCCAGCAGTGAAGGGAGGGGGCCCCAGCATTTT. Protein product: CASSEGRGPQHF.

The gene calls are TRBV28 and TRBJ2-2; 8 positions match TRBD1. There are 18 residues in the CDR3. Per germline, CDR1 MDHEN and CDR2 SYDVKM. With 4 bases clipped from V and 5 bases from J, the junction kept 15 bases outside the gene matches. The CDR3 DNA follows: TGTGCCAGCAGTTCGGCCAAAGAGGGACAGGTTTTGACCGGGGAGCTGTTTTTT. Translation: CASSSAKEGQVLTGELFF.

The CDR3 DNA reads as TGTGCCTCCGGGACAGGGGCTGAAAAACTGTTTTTT. This encodes CASGTGAEKLFF. The gene calls are TRBV6-6 and TRBJ1-4; 10 nucleotides align to TRBD1. V lost 11 bases and J lost 7; bases outside the gene matches: 4. Looked up from germline, CDR1 is MNHNY and CDR2 is SVGAGI (reference sequence). The CDR3 is 12 residues long.

This clone appeared a few times. This chain connects TRBV2 to TRBJ1-2, with D maybe TRBD1 (5 bases). CDR1 and CDR2 from the germline V gene are SNHLY and FYNNEI. V was pared by 8 bases and J by 6 bases, with 10 bases between. The CDR3 spans 11 residues. The DNA of the CDR3 is TGTGCCAGCGCCAGGGAGGATGGCTACACCTTC. This sequence encodes CASAREDGYTF.

This clone was counted a single time. This chain connects TRBV28 to TRBJ2-2; 7 nucleotides line up with TRBD2. The CDR3 runs to 12 residues. Germline V gene lookup returns CDR1 MDHEN and CDR2 SYDVKM. V lost 8 bases, J lost 5 bases, and 2 bases stayed unmatched. Here the CDR3 DNA reads TGTGCCAGCGGGAGGGCGACCGGGGAGCTGTTTTTT. This gives the protein CASGRATGELFF. The entire variable domain, with the rest obtained from reference TRBV28 and TRBJ2-2, is as follows: DVKVTQSSRYLVKRTGEKVFLECVQDMDHENMFWYRQDPGLGLRLIYFSYDVKMKEKGDIPEGYSVSREKKERFSLILESASTNQTSMYLCASGRATGELFFGEGSRLTVL.

This chain joins TRBV3-1 (or the pseudogene TRBV3-2) and TRBJ2-3; 7 bases align to TRBD2. Trimming removed 4 bases from V and 3 bases from J; junction bases left unmatched: 4. CDR3 length: 14 residues. From germline, CDR1 is LGHDT and CDR2 YNNKEL (reference sequence). CDR3 nucleotide sequence: TGTGCCAGCAGCCTCGGTAGCGGGACAGATACGCAGTATTTT. Its protein is CASSLGSGTDTQYF.

The V call is TRBV28, the J call TRBJ2-7; 9 bases align to TRBD1. Trimming cost V 6 bases and J 7 bases; bases outside gene matches: 13. CDR3 length equals 15 residues. CDR1 MDHEN and CDR2 SYDVKM come from the germline V gene. CDR3 sequence (DNA): TGTGCCAGCAGCCTCGTCGGGACAGGGCTCAAGGAGCAGTACTTC. Translated, it gives CASSLVGTGLKEQYF.

The chain combines TRBV9 with TRBJ2-3; D possibly corresponds to TRBD2 (5 bases). The CDR3 totals 14 residues. The germline V gene encodes CDR1 SGDLS and CDR2 YYNGEE. The V end lost 4 bases, the J end lost 1 base, and 10 bases lay between the germline ends. The CDR3 DNA is TGTGCCAGCAGCCCGAGGACTCGCACAGATACGCAGTATTTT. It yields the protein CASSPRTRTDTQYF.

The genes are TRBV7-7 and TRBJ2-7; TRBD2 matches at 7 bases. The CDR3 runs to 18 residues. V lost 1 base and J lost 2; bases outside the gene matches: 14. Per germline, CDR1 SSHAT and CDR2 FNYEAQ (reference sequence). The CDR3 DNA sequence: TGTGCCAGCAGCTTAGATTTTACGGGAGGCCCGTTGACCTACGAGCAGTACTTC. Protein sequence: CASSLDFTGGPLTYEQYF.

This clone has just one count. The CDR3: CASSPTGVGNTIYF. Here the CDR3 DNA reads TGTGCCAGCAGCCCCACAGGGGTTGGAAACACCATATATTTT. The genes are TRBV5-6 and TRBJ1-3; 7 nucleotides match TRBD1. The germline V gene encodes CDR1 SGHDT and CDR2 YYEEEE. The CDR3 runs 14 residues. The J segment lost 3 bases and the V segment lost 4 bases, leaving 4 bases of the junction unmatched.

This chain joins TRBV3-1 (or the pseudogene TRBV3-2) and TRBJ2-1; TRBD2 agrees at 7 bases. The ends lost 1 base at V and 7 bases at J; junction bases unmatched: 7. The CDR3 totals 15 residues. Germline CDR1 LGHDT, CDR2 YNNKEL (reference sequence). The CDR3 reads CASSQVRGSWNEQFF. CDR3 nucleotides: TGTGCCAGCAGCCAAGTTCGCGGGAGCTGGAATGAGCAGTTCTTC.

The chain is built from TRBV14 and TRBJ2-1, with TRBD2 matching 8 bases. The CDR3 contains 17 residues. The J segment lost 3 bases and the V segment lost 2 bases, leaving 9 bases of the junction unmatched. Germline V gene data show CDR1 as SGHDN and CDR2 as FVKESK. This CDR3 is CASSQPGGGGYYNEQFF. The CDR3 DNA is TGTGCCAGCAGCCAACCCGGGGGCGGGGGGTACTACAATGAGCAGTTCTTC.

DNA for the CDR3: TGTGCCTGGAGTACGACATACGGGGAGCTGTTTTTT. It yields the protein CAWSTTYGELFF. The chain combines TRBV30 with TRBJ2-2; D remains unclear. CDR1 GTSNPN and CDR2 SVGIG come from the germline V gene (reference sequence). Trimming stripped 2 bases from V and 7 bases from J, with 8 bases between. CDR3 size: 12 residues.

A few counts support this clone. CDR3 coding DNA: TGTGCCAGCAACGGTCTTCTGGTACCGACCGGGGAGCTGTTTTTT. Its translation is CASNGLLVPTGELFF. The V and J genes are TRBV2 and TRBJ2-2, with D unclear. The CDR3 extends over 15 amino acids. Per the germline V gene, CDR1 is SNHLY and CDR2 is FYNNEI. The germline V and J ends were trimmed by 7 bases and 5 bases, with 17 bases remaining between them.

The CDR3, as DNA: TGTGCCATCAAGGGACACCATATTACCTACGAGCAGTACTTC. Translated: CAIKGHHITYEQYF. This chain links TRBV10-3 with TRBJ2-7; possible D gene TRBD1, 6 bases. Looked up from germline, CDR1 is ENHRY and CDR2 is SYGVKD. Trimming removed 7 bases at V and 2 bases at J, with 15 bases between. CDR3 length: 14 amino acids.

The V call is TRBV28, the J call TRBJ1-1, with a tentative D call TRBD1 (5 bases). Trimming left V 3 bases short and J 2 bases short, with 19 bases between. This CDR3 spans 17 amino acids. Germline-derived CDR1 and CDR2 are MDHEN and SYDVKM. The CDR3 sequence is CASSFIPPSGGNTEAFF. The CDR3 bases are TGTGCCAGCAGTTTTATCCCCCCCTCGGGGGGAAACACTGAAGCTTTCTTT.

The chain recombines TRBV5-1 with TRBJ1-2, with D unclear. This CDR3 has 15 residues. V lost 2 bases, J lost 5 bases, and 16 bases lay in between. Per germline, CDR1 SGHRS and CDR2 YFSETQ. The CDR3 DNA reads as TGCGCCAGCAGCTTCCAATACCCGGAGATATATGGCTACACCTTC. Translated: CASSFQYPEIYGYTF.